The 18 T cell receptor beta chains below come from one sample, sequenced in a study of T cells after yellow fever vaccination. TCRdb fed the 5' RACE reads into MiXCR, producing one record per CDR3 protein. The repertoire consists of 80,000 to 100,000 distinct CDR3 sequences, with under 7% occurring once and the leading ten covering roughly two fifths. Source: CD8+ T cells sorted from PBMCs, taken 10 days after the yellow fever booster vaccination. Receptor source: a man between 18 and 29 years old who received the YFV17D yellow fever vaccine.

This clonotype was counted many times. J is TRBJ1-4 and V is TRBV29-1; 10 nucleotides align to TRBD1. Germline-derived CDR1 and CDR2 are SQVTM and ANQGSEA. With 4 bases clipped from V and 6 bases from J, the junction kept 5 bases outside the gene matches. This CDR3 spans 14 amino acids. The CDR3 is CSVAYGTGDEKLFF. The CDR3 DNA follows: TGCAGCGTTGCATACGGGACAGGGGATGAAAAACTGTTTTTT.

This clonotype was picked up many times. For the CDR3, the DNA is TGTGCCAGCAGCTTAGGATGGGGTTTGGGAGAGTCCTACAATGAGCAGTTCTTC. Its protein is CASSLGWGLGESYNEQFF. This chain connects TRBV7-2 to TRBJ2-1; D perhaps matches TRBD2 (5 bases). Germline V gene lookup returns CDR1 SGHTA and CDR2 FQGNSA. The V and J ends lost 1 base and 1 base respectively, with 17 bases between them. This CDR3 region has 18 residues.

This clonotype was observed a handful of times. V gene TRBV27 combines with J gene TRBJ2-5; 10 bases align to TRBD1. CDR3 length: 15 amino acids. With 5 bases clipped from V and 5 bases from J, the junction kept 8 bases outside the gene matches. CDR1 is MNHEY, CDR2 SMNVEV, per germline (reference sequence). The chain's CDR3 is CASSHDRGREETQYF. The DNA of the CDR3 is TGTGCCAGCAGTCACGACAGGGGGCGCGAGGAGACCCAGTACTTC.

In this sample, this clonotype turned up a few times. CDR3 coding DNA: TGTGCCACCAGGACATGGACCGGGGAGCTGTTTTTT. This encodes CATRTWTGELFF. The chain links TRBV24-1 to TRBJ2-2; D ambiguous. This CDR3 spans 12 amino acids. The germline CDR1 and CDR2 sequences are KGHDR and SFDVKD. Trimming removed 7 bases from V and 5 bases from J, with 7 bases in between.

The chain employs TRBV12-5 and TRBJ1-2, with a possible D match to TRBD1 (5 bases). The CDR3 loop spans 14 amino acids. The germline V gene has CDR1 LGHNT and CDR2 FRNRAP. V lost 2 bases to trimming and J lost 4 bases, with 11 bases between them. CDR3 sequence reads: CASGLTGRTYGYTF. CDR3 sequence (DNA): TGTGCTAGTGGTTTGACAGGCCGGACCTATGGCTACACCTTC.

In its sample, this clonotype was seen many times. The rearrangement uses TRBV7-9 and TRBJ2-3, with TRBD1 matching over 10 bases. CDR1 and CDR2 from the germline V gene are SEHNR and FQNEAQ (reference sequence). CDR3 length equals 16 residues. The trim removed 5 bases at V and 5 bases at J, leaving 10 bases unmatched. CDR3 sequence (DNA): TGTGCCAGCAGCGCTCACCCCCGGGACAGGGGAGATACGCAGTATTTT. It translates to CASSAHPRDRGDTQYF. Drawing the rest from reference TRBV7-9 and TRBJ2-3, the complete variable domain is DTGVSQNPRHKITKRGQNVTFRCDPISEHNRLYWYRQTLGQGPEFLTYFQNEAQLEKSRLLSDRFSAERPKGSFSTLEIQRTEQGDSAMYLCASSAHPRDRGDTQYFGPGTRLTVL.

This clonotype was picked up a small number of times. CDR3 bases: TGTGCCAGCAGTTTAGGAACAGGGGTTATCGGCTACACCTTC. Protein: CASSLGTGVIGYTF. The V and J genes are TRBV12-3 or TRBV12-4 and TRBJ1-2; TRBD1 aligns across 7 bases. The CDR3 is 14 amino acids. Trimming removed 1 base from V and 8 bases from J; junction bases left unmatched: 7.

This clonotype came up many times. The chain combines TRBV6-5 with TRBJ1-5; D is undetermined. The CDR3 is 13 residues long. The V gene lost 6 bases and the J gene lost 2 bases, with 8 bases spanning the gap. CDR1 and CDR2 (germline): MNHEY, SVGAGI. This CDR3 reads CASSHWGNQPQHF. The CDR3 DNA reads TGTGCCAGCAGCCACTGGGGCAATCAGCCCCAGCATTTT.

This clonotype was recorded a few times. V usage is TRBV10-3 and J usage is TRBJ2-1; 11 nucleotides match TRBD2. Germline V gene sequence: CDR1 ENHRY, CDR2 SYGVKD. The V segment lost 5 bases and the J segment 3 bases; nucleotides outside the gene matches: 3. The CDR3 consists of 15 residues. For the CDR3, the DNA is TGTGCCATCAGTTTAGCGGGGGGGTACTACAATGAGCAGTTCTTC. This codes for CAISLAGGYYNEQFF.

This clonotype was counted a few times. The rearrangement joins TRBV4-2 to TRBJ1-2, with TRBD1 as a possible D gene (5 bases). CDR1 is LGHNA, CDR2 YNFKEQ, per germline. V was pared by 0 bases and J by 5 bases, with 10 bases between. This CDR3 has 14 residues. The CDR3 sequence is CASSQEGGEYGYTF. The CDR3 region has the DNA TGTGCCAGCAGCCAAGAGGGGGGGGAATATGGCTACACCTTC.

The genes are TRBV4-2 and TRBJ1-1; 9 nucleotides agree with TRBD1. The V segment lost 3 bases and the J segment 5 bases; nucleotides outside the gene matches: 13. The germline gives CDR1 LGHNA, CDR2 YNFKEQ. The CDR3 contains 17 residues. The CDR3 region is CASSQRTGEIFTTEAFF. DNA of the CDR3: TGTGCCAGCAGCCAGCGGACAGGGGAAATTTTTACGACTGAAGCTTTCTTT.

V gene TRBV11-2 combines with J gene TRBJ2-6, with unresolved D. This CDR3 has 14 residues. V shed 5 bases and J shed 3 bases, with 8 bases lying between them. Germline CDR1 is SGHAT and CDR2 is FQNNGV. CDR3 sequence reads: CASSPLDGANVLTF. In DNA, the CDR3 is TGTGCCAGCAGCCCCTTGGATGGGGCCAACGTCCTGACTTTC. The full variable domain, with the rest looked up from reference TRBV11-2 and TRBJ2-6, is EAGVAQSPRYKIIEKRQSVAFWCNPISGHATLYWYQQILGQGPKLLIQFQNNGVVDDSQLPKDRFSAERLKGVDSTLKIQPAKLEDSAVYLCASSPLDGANVLTFGAGSRLTVL.

This clonotype occurred a few times. This rearrangement joins TRBV7-9 to TRBJ2-1, with TRBD2 as a possible D gene (6 bases). The CDR3 runs 16 residues. V dropped 4 bases and J dropped 5 bases, with 18 bases sitting between them. CDR1 and CDR2 from the germline V gene are SEHNR and FQNEAQ (reference sequence). The CDR3 region is CASSYQEGYLDNEQFF. CDR3 DNA sequence: TGTGCCAGCAGCTACCAGGAGGGGTATCTCGACAATGAGCAGTTCTTC.

This clonotype was observed at least ten times. The chain joins TRBV7-9 to TRBJ2-4; no definite D call. With 5 bases removed from V and 2 bases from J, the gap between germline ends came to 16 bases. The CDR3 is 16 amino acids. CDR1 is SEHNR and CDR2 is FQNEAQ in the germline V gene (reference sequence). The DNA for the CDR3 is TGTGCCAGCAGCCTTGGACCCACCTCTACCAAAAACATTCAGTACTTC. Protein product: CASSLGPTSTKNIQYF.

Only a few counts were recorded for this clonotype. The V gene is TRBV6-5, the J gene TRBJ1-1; TRBD1 matches at 10 bases. Germline V CDR1 and CDR2: MNHEY, SVGAGI. The CDR3 runs to 16 residues. Trimming took 10 bases from V and 1 from J; bases not matched to a gene: 12. CDR3 amino acids: CATLVRTGGSNTEAFF. CDR3 sequence (DNA): TGTGCCACCTTAGTGCGGACAGGGGGTTCGAACACTGAAGCTTTCTTT.

The chain uses TRBV20-1 and TRBJ1-2; 7 positions match TRBD1. Trimming cost V 5 bases and J 5 bases; bases outside gene matches: 5. Germline-derived CDR1 and CDR2 are DFQATT and SNEGSKA (reference sequence). The length of the CDR3 is 12 residues. In DNA form, the CDR3 reads TGCAGTGCTTTGACAGGGAGATATGGCTACACCTTC. This encodes CSALTGRYGYTF.

This clonotype occurred a few times. The chain has TRBV15 and TRBJ1-5; D is undetermined. The CDR3 runs 15 residues. The germline CDR1 and CDR2 sequences are LNHNV and YYDKDF (reference sequence). With 0 bases removed from V and 0 bases from J, the gap between germline ends came to 6 bases. The CDR3 nucleotides are TGTGCCACCAGCAGAGATACGAATAGCAATCAGCCCCAGCATTTT. Translating gives CATSRDTNSNQPQHF.

This clonotype has just a few counts. The V and J genes are TRBV19 and TRBJ1-1, with D hard to call. CDR3 length equals 17 residues. CDR1 and CDR2 from the germline V gene are LNHDA and SQIVND (reference sequence). V gave up 0 bases and J gave up 3 bases, with 17 bases separating them. CDR3 nucleotides: TGTGCCAGTAGTATAGATGGGTTGGGGAACAAGGACACTGAAGCTTTCTTT. The encoded protein is CASSIDGLGNKDTEAFF.